These 2 T cell receptor beta chains originate from one sample sequenced in a study of CD8 T cells in Susac syndrome (dated by TCRdb to between 2018 and 2020). Library creation used the immunoSEQ multiplex PCR assay. RNA was extracted with the RNeasy kit and about 0.5 to 1 ug was reverse transcribed using random hexamers. TCRdb applied fastp at Q25 and MiXCR to the public reads, then kept only in-frame beta chains. One record per CDR3 amino acid sequence lists the most common genes and DNA. The sample table contains fewer than 350,000 distinct CDR3 sequences; only one count was recorded for almost 85% of them. 0.21% of the sample is taken by the ten largest. The source material was CD8+ T cells from PBMCs. These TCRs come from a human donor with multiple sclerosis.

The V and J genes are TRBV4-3 and TRBJ2-7, with no clear D. The CDR3 is made up of 16 amino acids. V dropped 1 base and J dropped 0 bases, with 13 bases sitting between them. Germline CDR1 reads LGHNA; CDR2 reads YSLEER. CDR3 sequence: CASSQGPGVVSYEQYF. The CDR3 bases are TGCGCCAGCAGCCAAGGCCCAGGCGTAGTCTCCTACGAGCAGTACTTC.

J is TRBJ2-2 and V is TRBV5-4, with 8 positions matching TRBD1. Germline loops: CDR1 SGHNT, CDR2 YYREEE (reference sequence). V gave up 3 bases and J gave up 0 bases; unmatched junction bases: 7. CDR3 length: 17 amino acids. The CDR3 region has the DNA TGTGCCAGCAGCTCGGGGGTGGGACAGGCGAACACCGGGGAGCTGTTTTTT. Protein product: CASSSGVGQANTGELFF.